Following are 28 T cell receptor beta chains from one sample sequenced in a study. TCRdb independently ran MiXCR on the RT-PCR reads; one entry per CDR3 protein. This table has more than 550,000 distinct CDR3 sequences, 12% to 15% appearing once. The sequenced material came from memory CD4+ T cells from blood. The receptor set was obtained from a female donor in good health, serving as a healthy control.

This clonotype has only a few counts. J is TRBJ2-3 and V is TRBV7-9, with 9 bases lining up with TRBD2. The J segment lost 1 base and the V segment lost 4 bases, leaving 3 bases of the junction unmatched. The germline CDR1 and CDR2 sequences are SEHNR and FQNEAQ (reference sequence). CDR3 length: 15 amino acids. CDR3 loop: CASSSKREGTDTQYF. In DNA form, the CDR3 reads TGTGCCAGCAGCTCAAAGCGGGAGGGCACAGATACGCAGTATTTT.

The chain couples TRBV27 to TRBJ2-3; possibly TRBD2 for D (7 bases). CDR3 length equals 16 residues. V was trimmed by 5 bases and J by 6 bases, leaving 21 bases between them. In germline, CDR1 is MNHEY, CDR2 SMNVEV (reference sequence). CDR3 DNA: TGTGCCAGCAGTCGATTGGGAGGGGGGTCGGTTGATACGCAGTATTTT. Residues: CASSRLGGGSVDTQYF.

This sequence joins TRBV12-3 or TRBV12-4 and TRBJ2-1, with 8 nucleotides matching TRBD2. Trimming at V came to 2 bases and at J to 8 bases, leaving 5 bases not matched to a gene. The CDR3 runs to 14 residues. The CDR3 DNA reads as TGTGCCAGCAGTTTATCGGGAGGGAGGGATGAGCAGTTCTTC. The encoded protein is CASSLSGGRDEQFF.

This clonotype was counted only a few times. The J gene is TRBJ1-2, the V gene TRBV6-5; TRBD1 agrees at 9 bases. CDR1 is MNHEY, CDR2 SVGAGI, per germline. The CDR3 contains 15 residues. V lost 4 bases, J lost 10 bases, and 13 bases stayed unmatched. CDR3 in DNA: TGTGCCAGCAGTTCCCGGTCCGGACAGGGGTTATTCTACACCTTC. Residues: CASSSRSGQGLFYTF.

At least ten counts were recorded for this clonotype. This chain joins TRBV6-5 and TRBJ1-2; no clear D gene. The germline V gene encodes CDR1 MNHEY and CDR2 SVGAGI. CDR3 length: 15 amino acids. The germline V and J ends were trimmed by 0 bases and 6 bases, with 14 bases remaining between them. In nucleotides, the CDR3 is TGTGCCAGCAGTTACTCGAAGGGAGGTTTCAATGGCTACACCTTC. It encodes CASSYSKGGFNGYTF.

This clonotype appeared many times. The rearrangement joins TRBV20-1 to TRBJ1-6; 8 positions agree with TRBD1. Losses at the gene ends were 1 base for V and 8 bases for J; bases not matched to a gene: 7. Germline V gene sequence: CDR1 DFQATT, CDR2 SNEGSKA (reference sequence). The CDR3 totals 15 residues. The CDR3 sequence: CSARVGTGSDSPLHF. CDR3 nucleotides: TGCAGTGCTAGAGTGGGGACAGGTTCGGATTCACCCCTCCACTTT.

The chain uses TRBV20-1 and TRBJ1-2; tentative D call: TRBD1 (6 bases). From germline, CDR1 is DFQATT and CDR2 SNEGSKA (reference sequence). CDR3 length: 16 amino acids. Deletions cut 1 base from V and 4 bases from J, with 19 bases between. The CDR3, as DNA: TGCAGTGCTAGAGCCGCCGAGGGGGGGCGTAGCTATGGCTACACCTTC. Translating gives CSARAAEGGRSYGYTF.

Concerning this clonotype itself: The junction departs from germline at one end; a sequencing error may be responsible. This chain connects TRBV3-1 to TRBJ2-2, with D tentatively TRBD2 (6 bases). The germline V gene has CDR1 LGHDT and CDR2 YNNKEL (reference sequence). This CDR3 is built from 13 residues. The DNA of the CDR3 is TGTGCCAGCAGCCAAGCCTTCGGGCGGGACCTGTTTTTT. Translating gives CASSQAFGRDLFF.

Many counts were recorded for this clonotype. Written as DNA, the CDR3 is TGTGCCAGCAGCTTCCAGGGGCAAGGCACTGAAGCTTTCTTT. Translated: CASSFQGQGTEAFF. V is TRBV7-8 and J is TRBJ1-1, with a weak D call TRBD1 (6 bases). Germline V CDR1 and CDR2: SGHVS, FQNEAQ. The V and J ends lost 3 bases and 4 bases respectively, with 12 bases between them. The CDR3 is made up of 14 amino acids.

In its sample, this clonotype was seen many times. CDR3 region: CASSLFGRAVNEQFF. CDR3 in DNA: TGTGCCAGCAGCTTATTCGGGAGGGCCGTAAATGAGCAGTTCTTC. The gene calls are TRBV7-2 and TRBJ2-1, with 8 nucleotides matching TRBD2. V was pared by 2 bases and J by 7 bases, with 7 bases of the junction left unmatched. The CDR3 contains 15 residues. In germline, CDR1 is SGHTA, CDR2 FQGNSA.

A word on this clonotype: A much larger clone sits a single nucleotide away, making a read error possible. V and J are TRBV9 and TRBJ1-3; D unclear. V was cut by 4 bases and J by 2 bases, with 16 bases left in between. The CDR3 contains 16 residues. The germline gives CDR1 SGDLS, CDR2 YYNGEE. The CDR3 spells CASSFSADNTGNTIYF. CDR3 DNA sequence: TGTGCCAGCAGCTTCTCAGCGGATAATACTGGAAACACCATATATTTT.

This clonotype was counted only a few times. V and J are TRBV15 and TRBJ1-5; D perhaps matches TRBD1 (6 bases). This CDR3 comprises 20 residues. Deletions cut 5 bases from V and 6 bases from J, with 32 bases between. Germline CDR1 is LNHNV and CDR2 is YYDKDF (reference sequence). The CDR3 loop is CATSSIRNRVTVGLVQPQHF. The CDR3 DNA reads TGTGCCACCAGCTCTATACGAAACAGGGTGACGGTGGGGCTGGTTCAGCCCCAGCATTTT. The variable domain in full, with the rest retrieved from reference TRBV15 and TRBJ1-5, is DAMVIQNPRYQVTQFGKPVTLSCSQTLNHNVMYWYQQKSSQAPKLLFHYYDKDFNNEADTPDNFQSRRPNTSFCFLDIRSPGLGDTAMYLCATSSIRNRVTVGLVQPQHFGDGTRLSIL.

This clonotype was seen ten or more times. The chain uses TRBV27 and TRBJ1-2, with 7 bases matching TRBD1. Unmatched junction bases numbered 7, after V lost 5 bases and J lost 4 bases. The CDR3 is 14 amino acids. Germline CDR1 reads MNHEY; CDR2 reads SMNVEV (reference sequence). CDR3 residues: CASSRRTGAYGYTF. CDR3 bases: TGTGCCAGCAGTCGGCGGACAGGAGCCTATGGCTACACCTTC.

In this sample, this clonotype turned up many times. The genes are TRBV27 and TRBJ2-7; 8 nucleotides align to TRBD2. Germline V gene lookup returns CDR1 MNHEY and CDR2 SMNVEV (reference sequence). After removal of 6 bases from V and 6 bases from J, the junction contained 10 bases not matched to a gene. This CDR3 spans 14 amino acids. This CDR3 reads CASRLYRGGGEQYF. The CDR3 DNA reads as TGTGCCAGCAGGCTATACCGGGGGGGGGGCGAGCAGTACTTC.

CDR3 sequence: CASDWGGTEAFF. The CDR3 DNA sequence: TGTGCCAGCGATTGGGGGGGTACTGAAGCTTTCTTT. The chain is built from TRBV12-3 or TRBV12-4 and TRBJ1-1; maybe TRBD1 (5 bases). The CDR3 is 12 amino acids. The V and J ends lost 8 bases and 5 bases respectively, with 12 bases between them.

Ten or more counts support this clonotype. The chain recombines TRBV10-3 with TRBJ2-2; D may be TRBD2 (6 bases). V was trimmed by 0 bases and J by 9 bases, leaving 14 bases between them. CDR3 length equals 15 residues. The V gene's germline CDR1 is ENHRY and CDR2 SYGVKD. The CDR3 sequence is CAISESIGGARELFF. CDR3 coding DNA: TGTGCCATCAGTGAGTCGATAGGAGGGGCGAGGGAGCTGTTTTTT.

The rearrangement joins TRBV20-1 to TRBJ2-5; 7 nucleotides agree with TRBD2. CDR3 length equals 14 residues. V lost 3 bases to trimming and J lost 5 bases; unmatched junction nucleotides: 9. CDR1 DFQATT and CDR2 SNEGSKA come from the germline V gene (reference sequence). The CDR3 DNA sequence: TGCAGTGCTAGTCTCGGGGGGTCAAGGGAGACCCAGTACTTC. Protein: CSASLGGSRETQYF.

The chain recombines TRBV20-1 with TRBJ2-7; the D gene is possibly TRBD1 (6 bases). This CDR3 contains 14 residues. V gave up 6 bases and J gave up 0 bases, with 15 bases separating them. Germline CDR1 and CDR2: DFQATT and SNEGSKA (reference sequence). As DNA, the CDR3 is TGCAGTGCCAGCACTGGACAGCACTCCTACGAGCAGTACTTC. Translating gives CSASTGQHSYEQYF.

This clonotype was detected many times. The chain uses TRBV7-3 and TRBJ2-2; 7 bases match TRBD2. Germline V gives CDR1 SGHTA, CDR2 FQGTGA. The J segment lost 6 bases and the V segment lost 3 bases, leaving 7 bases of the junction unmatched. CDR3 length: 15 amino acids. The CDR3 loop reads CASSFHPGGAGELFF. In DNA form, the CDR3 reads TGTGCCAGCAGCTTTCATCCGGGAGGCGCCGGGGAGCTGTTTTTT.

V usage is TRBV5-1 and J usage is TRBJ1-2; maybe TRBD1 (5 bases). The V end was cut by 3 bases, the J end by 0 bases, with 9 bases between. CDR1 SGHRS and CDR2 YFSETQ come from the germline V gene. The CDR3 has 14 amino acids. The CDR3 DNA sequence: TGCGCCAGCAGCTCCACGACAGCTAACTATGGCTACACCTTC. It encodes CASSSTTANYGYTF.

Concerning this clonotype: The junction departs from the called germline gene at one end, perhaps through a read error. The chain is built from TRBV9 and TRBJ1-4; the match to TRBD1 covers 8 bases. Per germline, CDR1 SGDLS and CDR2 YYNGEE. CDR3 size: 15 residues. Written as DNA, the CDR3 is TGTGCCAGCAGTCCCAGGGGGCGCGGTAATGAAAAACTGCTTTTT. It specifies CASSPRGRGNEKLLF. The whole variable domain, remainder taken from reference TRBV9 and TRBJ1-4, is DSGVTQTPKHLITATGQRVTLRCSPRSGDLSVYWYQQSLDQGLQFLIQYYNGEERAKGNILERFSAQQFPDLHSELNLSSLELGDSALYFCASSPRGRGNEKLLFGSGTQLSVL.

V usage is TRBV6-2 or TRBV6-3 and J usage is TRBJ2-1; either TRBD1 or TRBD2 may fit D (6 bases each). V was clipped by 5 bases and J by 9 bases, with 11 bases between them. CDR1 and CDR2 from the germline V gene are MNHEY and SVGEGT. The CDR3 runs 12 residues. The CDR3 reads CASSERGAEQFF. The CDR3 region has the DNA TGTGCCAGCAGTGAGAGGGGGGCTGAGCAGTTCTTC.

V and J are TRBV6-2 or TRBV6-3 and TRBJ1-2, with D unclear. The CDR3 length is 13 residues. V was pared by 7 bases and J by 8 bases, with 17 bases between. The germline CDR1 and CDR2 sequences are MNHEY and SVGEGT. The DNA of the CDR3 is TGTGCCAGCACCCGGCGAGGGTTGGAAGGCTACACCTTC. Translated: CASTRRGLEGYTF.

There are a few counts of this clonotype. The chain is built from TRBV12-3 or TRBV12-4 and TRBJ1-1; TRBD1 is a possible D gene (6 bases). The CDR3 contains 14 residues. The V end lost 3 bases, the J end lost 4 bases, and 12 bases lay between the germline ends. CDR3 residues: CASSFQGSGTEAFF. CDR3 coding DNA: TGTGCCAGCAGTTTCCAGGGGAGCGGCACTGAAGCTTTCTTT.

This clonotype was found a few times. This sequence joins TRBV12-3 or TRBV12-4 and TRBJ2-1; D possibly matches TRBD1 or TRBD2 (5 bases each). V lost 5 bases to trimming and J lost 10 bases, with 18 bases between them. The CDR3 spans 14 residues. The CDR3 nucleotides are TGTGCCAGCAGTGGGACCGATCCGGGATTGGAGCAGTTCTTC. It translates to CASSGTDPGLEQFF.

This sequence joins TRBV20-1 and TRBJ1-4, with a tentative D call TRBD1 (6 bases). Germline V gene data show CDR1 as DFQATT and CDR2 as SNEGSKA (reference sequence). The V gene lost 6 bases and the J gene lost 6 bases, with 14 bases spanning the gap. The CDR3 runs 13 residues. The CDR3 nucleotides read TGCAGTGCCCCGGGACAAATCTATGAAAAACTGTTTTTT. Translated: CSAPGQIYEKLFF.

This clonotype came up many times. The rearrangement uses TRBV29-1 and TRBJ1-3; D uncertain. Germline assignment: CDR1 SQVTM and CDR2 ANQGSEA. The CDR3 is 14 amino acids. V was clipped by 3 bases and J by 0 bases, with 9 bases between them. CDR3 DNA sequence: TGCAGCGTTGAGCTTCAGAGCTCTGGAAACACCATATATTTT. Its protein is CSVELQSSGNTIYF.

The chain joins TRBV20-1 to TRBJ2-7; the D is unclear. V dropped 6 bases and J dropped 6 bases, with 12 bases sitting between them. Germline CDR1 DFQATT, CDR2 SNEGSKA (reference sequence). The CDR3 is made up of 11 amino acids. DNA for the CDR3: TGCAGTGCAGGCCTTTCGCTCGAGCAGTACTTC. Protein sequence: CSAGLSLEQYF.